This T cell receptor beta chain is from a study of neurological immune-mediated disorders. Study-wide points: It was HTLV-1-associated myelopathy that showed the most TCR clonal expansion, while multiple sclerosis showed the least, falling below healthy controls.

TCRdb used MiXCR to reprocess the 5' RACE reads, holding one entry per CDR3 protein. The repertoire includes fewer than 40,000 distinct CDR3 sequences, 5.5% to 7% of them detected once, and more than 2% sits in the top ten. This clonotype was detected ten times or more. The target antigen is unknown. Germline CDR1 is ENHRY and CDR2 is SYGVKD. V trimming: 4 bases; J trimming: 3 bases; junction bases outside the gene matches: 8. This CDR3 comprises 15 residues. Material for sequencing was CD4+ T cells from blood. The chain carries TRBV10-3 and TRBJ2-5; 7 bases fit TRBD1. This TCR came from a woman between 45 and 60 years old in good health. CDR3 DNA: TGTGCCATCAGTGGGGGAAAGGGACAGAAAGAGACCCAGTACTTC. Encoded protein: CAISGGKGQKETQYF.